These 23 T cell receptor beta chains came from one sample sequenced in a study of kidney transplant recipient with SARS-CoV-2 infection. TCRdb fed the reads into MiXCR, producing one record per CDR3 protein. The table lists 200,000 to 300,000 distinct CDR3 sequences, 25% to 30% of them singletons, with roughly 7.3% in the top ten. Sequencing used a blood sample, obtained at baseline and on day 111 from a kidney transplant recipient. These receptor sequences come from a male patient between 25 and 39 years old who had COVID-19 and was a kidney transplant recipient. These T cells may partly come from the graft donor.

This clonotype was counted a few times. V gene TRBV7-8 combines with J gene TRBJ2-1; D may be TRBD2 (6 bases). Between the trimmed V and J ends, which lost 6 bases and 6 bases, there was a span of 18 bases. Germline-derived CDR1 and CDR2 are SGHVS and FQNEAQ. The CDR3 sequence is 15 residues long. As DNA, the CDR3 is TGTGCCAGCAGACATGGGCCAGGCGGGGTCAATGAGCAGTTCTTC. Protein: CASRHGPGGVNEQFF.

This clonotype has a count of ten or more. J is TRBJ1-2 and V is TRBV5-6; D call uncertain. The ends were cut back, 7 bases at V and 4 bases at J, with 23 bases in the middle. Looked up from germline, CDR1 is SGHDT and CDR2 is YYEEEE. CDR3 length: 16 amino acids. CDR3 DNA sequence: TGTGCCAGCCCCTATGCCAATAGTCGAAAGACCTATGGCTACACCTTC. Its translation: CASPYANSRKTYGYTF.

This clonotype was picked up many times. This chain joins TRBV7-2 and TRBJ1-2, with 10 bases identical to TRBD1. The CDR3 sequence is 14 residues long. The germline V gene has CDR1 SGHTA and CDR2 FQGNSA. Unmatched junction bases numbered 4, after V lost 3 bases and J lost 6 bases. The CDR3 sequence is CASSLRGTGDGYTF. CDR3 sequence (DNA): TGTGCCAGCAGCTTGCGCGGGACAGGGGATGGCTACACCTTC.

This clonotype was seen a few times. V usage is TRBV20-1 and J usage is TRBJ2-1, with 11 positions matching TRBD2. The CDR3 runs 14 residues. The germline V gene has CDR1 DFQATT and CDR2 SNEGSKA (reference sequence). The J segment lost 13 bases and the V segment lost 7 bases, leaving 15 bases of the junction unmatched. DNA of the CDR3: TGCAGTGTAATGAGTAGCGGGGGGGCGCTCCATCAGTTCTTC. Its translation is CSVMSSGGALHQFF.

A word on this clonotype: A much bigger clone sits one base away, suggesting this may be a read error. This sequence joins TRBV5-5 and TRBJ2-2, with 7 bases aligning to TRBD2. The CDR3 spans 15 residues. Germline-derived CDR1 and CDR2 are SGHKS and YYEKEE (reference sequence). The CDR3 loop reads CASSLPSGITGELSF. CDR3 bases: TGTGCCAGCAGCTTGCCTAGCGGAATCACCGGGGAGCTGTCTTTT.

This clonotype was seen many times. The rearrangement joins TRBV18 to TRBJ2-2; the D is unclear. This CDR3 contains 14 residues. CDR1 is KGHSH and CDR2 is LQKENI in the germline V gene. Deletions cut 0 bases from V and 8 bases from J, with 10 bases between. CDR3 DNA sequence: TGTGCCAGCTCACCACCGTCCCAAGTAGGGGAGCTGTTTTTT. Encoded protein: CASSPPSQVGELFF.

The sample holds many counts of this clonotype. This chain joins TRBV12-3 or TRBV12-4 and TRBJ1-1, with 9 bases fitting TRBD1. The junction had 8 bases not matched to a gene; V was cut back by 8 bases and J by 10 bases. The CDR3 length is 12 residues. CDR3 sequence (DNA): TGTGCCAGCGGAACAGGGGGCCGGCCAGCTTTCTTT. Translated, it gives CASGTGGRPAFF.

About this clonotype: At one end the junction does not follow the germline gene, possibly because of a read error. V and J are TRBV29-1 and TRBJ1-2; TRBD1 is a possible D gene (5 bases). Germline CDR1 and CDR2: SQVTM and ANQGSEA. There are 13 residues in the CDR3. The CDR3 DNA reads TGCAACGTTGGTGGGGCTCCTAACTATGGCTACACCTTC. Its protein product is CNVGGAPNYGYTF.

As to this clonotype: A read error may explain this, as a much larger clone is one base away. The chain couples TRBV7-9 to TRBJ1-1, with unresolved D. Trimming pared 7 bases from V and 4 bases from J, leaving 16 bases between. Germline loops: CDR1 SEHNR, CDR2 FQNEAQ (reference sequence). This CDR3 has 14 amino acids. The CDR3 DNA reads TGTGCCAGCAACTTGGAAAGACCCAGCACTGAAGCTTTCTTT. Translating gives CASNLERPSTEAFF.

The sample holds many counts of this clonotype. The chain uses TRBV6-5 and TRBJ1-6; 7 bases line up with TRBD1. Germline CDR1 MNHEY, CDR2 SVGAGI. This CDR3 contains 15 residues. J was trimmed by 7 bases and V by 4 bases; bases with no gene match: 7. CDR3 in DNA: TGTGCCAGCAGTTGGACGGGACAGACAAATTCACCCCTCCACTTT. It codes for CASSWTGQTNSPLHF.

The rearrangement joins TRBV7-6 to TRBJ1-2; no clear D. Germline CDR1 reads SGHVS; CDR2 reads FNYEAQ. This CDR3 is 17 amino acids long. The V gene lost 8 bases and the J gene lost 4 bases, with 26 bases spanning the gap. The DNA for the CDR3 is TGTGCCAGCGGCTGGCCGGTTGAATCTCGAAAGACCTATGGCTACACCTTC. This translates into CASGWPVESRKTYGYTF.

This clonotype was counted at least ten times. The chain combines TRBV20-1 with TRBJ1-4, with D hard to call. The germline CDR1 and CDR2 sequences are DFQATT and SNEGSKA (reference sequence). CDR3 length: 17 residues. The germline V and J ends were trimmed by 6 bases and 8 bases, with 28 bases remaining between them. CDR3 nucleotides: TGCAGTGCCGGAGCTTTCGGGAGAAACGGTGGAAGGGAAAAACTGTTTTTT. Its protein product is CSAGAFGRNGGREKLFF.

Ten or more counts support this clonotype. The chain employs TRBV3-1 and TRBJ2-5; D is unresolved. This CDR3 is 17 amino acids long. Trimming left V 5 bases short and J 5 bases short, with 24 bases between. Germline CDR1 is LGHDT and CDR2 is YNNKEL (reference sequence). The CDR3 loop reads CASSKNVPISFSETQYF. Written as DNA, the CDR3 is TGTGCCAGCAGCAAAAACGTTCCCATTTCTTTCTCTGAGACCCAGTACTTC.

The chain recombines TRBV19 with TRBJ2-3, with 12 bases lining up with TRBD2. Germline trimming cut 7 bases from V and 3 bases from J; bases unmatched to any gene: 5. The germline V gene encodes CDR1 LNHDA and CDR2 SQIVND (reference sequence). This CDR3 is 15 amino acids long. The CDR3 sequence: CASIRTSGVTDTQYF. CDR3 sequence (DNA): TGTGCCAGTATAAGGACTAGCGGGGTTACAGATACGCAGTATTTT.

Only one count was recorded for this clonotype. CDR3 nucleotide sequence: TGTGCAAGTCGCCCTGAGGGGACTCCACGAAAGACCTATGGCTACACCTTC. It is translated as CASRPEGTPRKTYGYTF. V gene TRBV12-2 combines with J gene TRBJ1-2. TRBV12-2 constitutes a pseudogene. The CDR3 totals 17 residues.

On this clonotype: Being one base from a much bigger clone, this may be a read error. The rearrangement joins TRBV3-1 to TRBJ2-7; the D is unclear. In germline, CDR1 is LGHDT, CDR2 YNNKEL (reference sequence). CDR3 length: 14 residues. Trimming left V 3 bases short and J 3 bases short, with 12 bases between. This CDR3 reads CASSHLVGCYEQYF. Written as DNA, the CDR3 is TGTGCCAGCAGCCATCTTGTAGGGTGCTACGAGCAGTACTTC.

This clonotype was counted a few times. The gene calls are TRBV14 and TRBJ1-2; D unresolved. Germline assignment: CDR1 SGHDN and CDR2 FVKESK. V lost 2 bases, J lost 6 bases, and 7 bases lay in between. The CDR3 has 12 amino acids. Here the CDR3 reads CASSQTEDGYTF. The CDR3 nucleotides read TGTGCCAGCAGCCAAACTGAGGATGGCTACACCTTC.

Comment on this clonotype: A much more abundant neighbour one base away suggests this may be a read error. The rearrangement links TRBV15 to TRBJ1-2, with D hard to call. The CDR3 length is 17 residues. V was cut by 5 bases and J by 4 bases, with 23 bases left in between. Germline assignment: CDR1 LNHNV and CDR2 YYDKDF (reference sequence). DNA for the CDR3: TGTGCCACCAGCCCTATTAGAAGGTGTGGAAAGACCTATGGCTACACCTTC. Protein: CATSPIRRCGKTYGYTF. The full variable domain, in which reference TRBV15 and TRBJ1-2 provide the parts outside the CDR3, is DAMVIQNPRYQVTQFGKPVTLSCSQTLNHNVMYWYQQKSSQAPKLLFHYYDKDFNNEADTPDNFQSRRPNTSFCFLDIRSPGLGDTAMYLCATSPIRRCGKTYGYTFGSGTRLTVV.

The table lists this clonotype with many counts. The rearrangement joins TRBV10-2 to TRBJ1-6; the match to TRBD1 covers 11 bases. This CDR3 is built from 16 residues. Looked up from germline, CDR1 is WSHSY and CDR2 is SAAADI. J lost 10 bases, V lost 6 bases, and 11 bases had no gene match. The CDR3 is CASRYSGTGGRSPLHF. CDR3 coding DNA: TGCGCCAGCAGGTACTCCGGGACAGGGGGTCGATCACCCCTCCACTTT.

In this sample, this clonotype turned up many times. The chain employs TRBV13 and TRBJ2-1, with 9 bases matching TRBD2. This CDR3 region has 17 residues. The germline V gene has CDR1 PRHDT and CDR2 FYEKMQ (reference sequence). Germline trimming cut 4 bases from V and 8 bases from J; bases unmatched to any gene: 15. Here the CDR3 reads CASSSTPGLALPDEQFF. The CDR3 DNA reads as TGTGCCAGCAGCTCTACCCCGGGACTAGCCCTACCCGATGAGCAGTTCTTC.

This clonotype showed up many times. V usage is TRBV20-1 and J usage is TRBJ1-2, with unresolved D. CDR1 is DFQATT and CDR2 is SNEGSKA in the germline V gene (reference sequence). Trimming stripped 5 bases from V and 4 bases from J, with 23 bases between. There are 16 residues in the CDR3. The chain's CDR3 is CSAGVSLFRKTYGYTF. Here the CDR3 DNA reads TGCAGTGCTGGGGTATCGCTGTTTCGAAAGACCTATGGCTACACCTTC.

This clonotype was observed many times. The genes are TRBV4-3 and TRBJ1-1, with D unclear. This CDR3 is built from 14 residues. The germline V and J ends were trimmed by 0 bases and 3 bases, with 8 bases remaining between them. Germline-derived CDR1 and CDR2 are LGHNA and YSLEER. The CDR3 spells CASSQDGIDTEAFF. CDR3 nucleotides: TGCGCCAGCAGCCAAGATGGCATTGACACTGAAGCTTTCTTT.

The CDR3, as DNA: TGTGCCAGCAGTAAGCGGGCGGGTTTAGATAGTGAGCAGTTCTTC. It encodes CASSKRAGLDSEQFF. The chain couples TRBV7-7 to TRBJ2-1, with a weak D call TRBD2 (6 bases). Between the trimmed V and J ends, which lost 6 bases and 9 bases, there was a span of 21 bases. CDR3 length equals 15 residues. Germline CDR1 SSHAT, CDR2 FNYEAQ (reference sequence).